These 26 T cell receptor beta chains share one sample of origin, sequenced in a study of shared clonotypes between healthy human individuals. Some clones are missing from TCRdb's copy, which holds only in-frame ones; the method was immunoSEQ multiplex PCR. The profile shows roughly 2.1 million clones, roughly 91% of them singletons. Naivety among CD8 cells was defined by CD45RO negativity and positive CCR7 selection, thereby excluding terminally differentiated effector memory CD45RA+ cells. Sequencing was carried out using naive CD8+ T cells from PBMCs. These receptors were obtained from a man between 18 and 29 years old in good health. Some clones in this sample may be carry-over from other donors' samples.

This chain joins TRBV11-3 and TRBJ2-1, with D unresolved. The CDR3 extends over 12 amino acids. Germline V lookup: CDR1 SGHNT, CDR2 YENEEA. Trimming cost V 5 bases and J 4 bases, with 6 bases left between them. CDR3 region: CASSHSYNEQFF. CDR3 DNA sequence: TGTGCCAGCAGCCACAGTTACAATGAGCAGTTCTTC.

The rearrangement links TRBV5-8 to TRBJ2-1; 12 nucleotides agree with TRBD2. Germline V gene data show CDR1 as SGHTS and CDR2 as YDEGEE. Trimming took 0 bases from V and 6 from J; bases not matched to a gene: 4. The CDR3 loop spans 16 amino acids. The CDR3 protein is CASSLGLAGVGNEQFF. The DNA of the CDR3 is TGTGCCAGCAGCTTGGGACTAGCGGGAGTCGGCAATGAGCAGTTCTTC.

The rearrangement joins TRBV30 to TRBJ2-4; 9 bases map to TRBD2. This CDR3 region has 14 residues. With 1 base clipped from V and 9 bases from J, the junction kept 7 bases outside the gene matches. Per the germline V gene, CDR1 is GTSNPN and CDR2 is SVGIG (reference sequence). The CDR3 region is CAWSDPGLASIQYF. The CDR3, as DNA: TGTGCCTGGAGTGACCCGGGACTAGCAAGCATTCAGTACTTC.

This chain joins TRBV27 and TRBJ2-1, with D tentatively TRBD1 (5 bases). The V end lost 6 bases, the J end lost 3 bases, and 18 bases lay between the germline ends. Germline CDR1 and CDR2: MNHEY and SMNVEV (reference sequence). The CDR3 runs 16 residues. The CDR3 sequence is CASSDLGLLGYNEQFF. CDR3 sequence (DNA): TGTGCCAGCAGCGATTTGGGGCTCTTGGGCTACAATGAGCAGTTCTTC.

The chain is built from TRBV5-6 and TRBJ1-5; TRBD1 aligns across 8 bases. J gave up 1 base and V 3 bases, and 6 bases lay outside the gene matches. Germline V gives CDR1 SGHDT, CDR2 YYEEEE. CDR3 length equals 16 residues. In nucleotides, the CDR3 is TGTGCCAGCAGCTCCGGGACAGGAGAAAGCAATCAGCCCCAGCATTTT. As protein: CASSSGTGESNQPQHF.

Worth noting for this clone: Other DNA sequences of this sample code for an identical CDR3. The CDR3: CASSLEASGRGYEQYF. In DNA, the CDR3 is TGCGCCAGCAGCTTGGAGGCTAGCGGGAGAGGGTACGAGCAGTACTTC. The chain is built from TRBV5-1 and TRBJ2-7, with 10 bases lining up with TRBD2. Trimming removed 0 bases from V and 4 bases from J; junction bases left unmatched: 7. This CDR3 is 16 amino acids long. Germline V gives CDR1 SGHRS, CDR2 YFSETQ.

The V call is TRBV7-9, the J call TRBJ1-2; D gene uncertain. This CDR3 spans 14 amino acids. V lost 5 bases and J 5 bases, leaving 15 bases between the germline ends. The germline V gene has CDR1 SEHNR and CDR2 FQNEAQ (reference sequence). The CDR3 reads CASSESTIWYGYTF. Written as DNA, the CDR3 is TGTGCCAGCAGCGAATCGACAATCTGGTATGGCTACACCTTC. Drawing the rest from reference TRBV7-9 and TRBJ1-2, the complete variable domain is DTGVSQNPRHKITKRGQNVTFRCDPISEHNRLYWYRQTLGQGPEFLTYFQNEAQLEKSRLLSDRFSAERPKGSFSTLEIQRTEQGDSAMYLCASSESTIWYGYTFGSGTRLTVV.

The rearrangement uses TRBV5-6 and TRBJ1-2, with TRBD1 matching over 7 bases. Trimming removed 0 bases from V and 4 bases from J; junction bases left unmatched: 6. The CDR3 totals 15 residues. Per the germline V gene, CDR1 is SGHDT and CDR2 is YYEEEE. The DNA for the CDR3 is TGTGCCAGCAGCTTGGAAACAGGGGCGTTCTATGGCTACACCTTC. The encoded protein is CASSLETGAFYGYTF.

V and J are TRBV30 and TRBJ1-5; D might be TRBD1 (5 bases). V was trimmed by 0 bases and J by 2 bases, leaving 14 bases between them. The CDR3 runs 16 residues. Germline V gives CDR1 GTSNPN, CDR2 SVGIG (reference sequence). This CDR3 reads CAWSVSQGYGNQPQHF. In nucleotides, the CDR3 is TGTGCCTGGAGTGTATCCCAGGGCTACGGCAATCAGCCCCAGCATTTT.

The V gene is TRBV7-2, the J gene TRBJ2-7; no clear D gene. V was pared by 4 bases and J by 6 bases, with 13 bases between. Germline values: CDR1 SGHTA, CDR2 FQGNSA. The CDR3 runs to 13 residues. The CDR3 DNA sequence: TGTGCCAGCAGCTCCCCGCCAGCCTCCGAGCAGTACTTC. This codes for CASSSPPASEQYF.

V usage is TRBV6-5 and J usage is TRBJ2-1; no firm D call. CDR3 size: 13 residues. Trimming took off 0 bases at V and 10 bases at J, with 10 bases between the two ends. The germline V gene has CDR1 MNHEY and CDR2 SVGAGI. The CDR3 DNA reads TGTGCCAGCAGTTACTCAGGTCCGGTAGAGCAGTTCTTC. This translates into CASSYSGPVEQFF.

This clone was seen just once. The rearrangement uses TRBV29-1 and TRBJ2-5; weak D call: TRBD2 (6 bases). Germline V CDR1 and CDR2: SQVTM, ANQGSEA. The CDR3 contains 13 residues. With 7 bases removed from V and 0 bases from J, the gap between germline ends came to 12 bases. CDR3 sequence: CSAVTSHQETQYF. DNA of the CDR3: TGCAGCGCTGTTACTAGCCACCAAGAGACCCAGTACTTC.

The J gene is TRBJ2-7, the V gene TRBV10-3; possibly TRBD2 for D (5 bases). The germline V and J ends were trimmed by 6 bases and 4 bases, with 19 bases remaining between them. Germline CDR1 reads ENHRY; CDR2 reads SYGVKD. This CDR3 comprises 15 residues. CDR3 sequence: CAIREGLSLIYEQYF. The CDR3 DNA follows: TGTGCCATCAGAGAGGGCCTTTCCCTGATATACGAGCAGTACTTC.

The V call is TRBV19, the J call TRBJ1-5, with D possibly matching TRBD1 (5 bases). The germline gives CDR1 LNHDA, CDR2 SQIVND (reference sequence). The CDR3 has 15 amino acids. Between the trimmed V and J ends, which lost 3 bases and 5 bases, there was a span of 14 bases. The CDR3 DNA follows: TGTGCCAGTAGTATCATGCAGGGTGCAGATCAGCCCCAGCATTTT. Its translation is CASSIMQGADQPQHF.

The chain employs TRBV19 and TRBJ1-1, with D hard to call. The CDR3 sequence is 15 residues long. Germline V gene data show CDR1 as LNHDA and CDR2 as SQIVND (reference sequence). Between the trimmed V and J ends, which lost 2 bases and 2 bases, there was a span of 12 bases. The CDR3 reads CASSIWGSGNTEAFF. The CDR3 nucleotides read TGTGCCAGTAGTATATGGGGTTCGGGTAACACTGAAGCTTTCTTT.

This clone has just a few counts. The rearrangement links TRBV30 to TRBJ1-4; D is uncertain. The CDR3 extends over 13 amino acids. Germline-derived CDR1 and CDR2 are GTSNPN and SVGIG (reference sequence). Trimming shortened V by 5 bases and J by 2 bases, and 9 bases separated the two germline ends. The CDR3 sequence is CAWEEMTNEKLFF. CDR3 in DNA: TGTGCCTGGGAAGAGATGACTAATGAAAAACTGTTTTTT. Full variable domain (rest looked up from reference TRBV30 and TRBJ1-4): SQTIHQWPATLVQPVGSPLSLECTVEGTSNPNLYWYRQAAGRGLQLLFYSVGIGQISSEVPQNLSASRPQDRQFILSSKKLLLSDSGFYLCAWEEMTNEKLFFGSGTQLSVL.

There are a few counts of this clone. This sequence joins TRBV5-1 and TRBJ1-1, with D perhaps TRBD1 (5 bases). CDR1 is SGHRS and CDR2 is YFSETQ in the germline V gene. Trimming pared 1 base from V and 0 bases from J, leaving 10 bases between. The length of the CDR3 is 15 residues. As DNA, the CDR3 is TGCGCCAGCAGCTTGTCGCAGGGCTTGAACACTGAAGCTTTCTTT. It specifies CASSLSQGLNTEAFF.

The J gene is TRBJ1-2, the V gene TRBV2; D is ambiguous. Trimming cost V 4 bases and J 2 bases, with 8 bases left between them. This CDR3 has 13 residues. Germline CDR1 reads SNHLY; CDR2 reads FYNNEI. CDR3: CASSGRINYGYTF. The CDR3, as DNA: TGTGCCAGCAGTGGCAGGATAAACTATGGCTACACCTTC.

This chain joins TRBV15 and TRBJ2-3, with 12 bases identical to TRBD1. Germline V CDR1 and CDR2: LNHNV, YYDKDF (reference sequence). The CDR3 has 17 amino acids. J gave up 7 bases and V 5 bases, and 13 bases lay outside the gene matches. The chain's CDR3 is CATSGFTGTGGRNTQYF. Here the CDR3 DNA reads TGTGCCACCAGCGGATTTACCGGGACAGGGGGCCGGAATACGCAGTATTTT. Based on the CDR3 plus reference TRBV15 and TRBJ2-3, the full variable domain is DAMVIQNPRYQVTQFGKPVTLSCSQTLNHNVMYWYQQKSSQAPKLLFHYYDKDFNNEADTPDNFQSRRPNTSFCFLDIRSPGLGDTAMYLCATSGFTGTGGRNTQYFGPGTRLTVL.

The chain joins TRBV9 to TRBJ2-1, with 11 bases fitting TRBD2. The V and J ends lost 6 bases and 7 bases, in that order; junction bases with no gene match: 6. The length of the CDR3 is 14 residues. CDR1 SGDLS and CDR2 YYNGEE come from the germline V gene. The CDR3 region is CASTIAGGPNEQFF. In nucleotides, the CDR3 is TGTGCCAGCACAATAGCGGGAGGGCCAAATGAGCAGTTCTTC.

The chain uses TRBV11-2 and TRBJ2-3; D is possibly TRBD2 (6 bases). CDR1 is SGHAT and CDR2 is FQNNGV in the germline V gene. The CDR3 is 17 amino acids. V dropped 1 base and J dropped 1 base, with 15 bases sitting between them. CDR3 in DNA: TGTGCCAGCAGCTTAGCCTCCCTAGCGACCCGCACAGATACGCAGTATTTT. This translates into CASSLASLATRTDTQYF.

The genes are TRBV7-2 and TRBJ2-5; D assignment may be TRBD1 or TRBD2 (5 bases each). Germline assignment: CDR1 SGHTA and CDR2 FQGNSA. The CDR3 is made up of 15 amino acids. Trimming cost V 3 bases and J 2 bases, with 13 bases left between them. Written as DNA, the CDR3 is TGTGCCAGCAGCTTCGGACGGGACCTTCAAGAGACCCAGTACTTC. It is translated as CASSFGRDLQETQYF.

The rearrangement joins TRBV27 to TRBJ2-7, with TRBD1 identical over 9 bases. The CDR3 is 16 residues long. Losses at the gene ends were 0 bases for V and 4 bases for J; bases not matched to a gene: 7. Germline CDR1 and CDR2: MNHEY and SMNVEV (reference sequence). CDR3 sequence (DNA): TGTGCCAGCAGTTTATCGTACGGGGACAGGGATTACGAGCAGTACTTC. As protein: CASSLSYGDRDYEQYF.

V and J are TRBV27 and TRBJ1-2; D call uncertain. Trimming shortened V by 5 bases and J by 4 bases, and 20 bases separated the two germline ends. CDR3 length: 16 residues. Germline V gives CDR1 MNHEY, CDR2 SMNVEV (reference sequence). The CDR3 is CASSPLVEGKVYGYTF. The CDR3 coding sequence is TGTGCCAGCAGTCCCCTCGTCGAAGGGAAGGTCTATGGCTACACCTTC.

V usage is TRBV5-8 and J usage is TRBJ2-7; D call uncertain. V lost 0 bases and J lost 4, with 14 bases in between. Germline CDR1 and CDR2: SGHTS and YDEGEE. CDR3 size: 15 residues. The CDR3 bases are TGTGCCAGCAGCTTGGGAGCCGGCCCTTGGTACGAGCAGTACTTC. It codes for CASSLGAGPWYEQYF. The full variable domain, with the rest looked up from reference TRBV5-8 and TRBJ2-7, is EAGVTQSPTHLIKTRGQQATLRCSPISGHTSVYWYQQALGLGLQFLLWYDEGEERNRGNFPPRFSGRQFPNYSSELNVNALELEDSALYLCASSLGAGPWYEQYFGPGTRLTVT.

CDR3 residues: CASSPDRGFYNEQFF. The CDR3 DNA reads TGTGCCAGTAGTCCCGACAGGGGTTTCTACAATGAGCAGTTCTTC. The chain joins TRBV19 to TRBJ2-1; 8 bases fit TRBD1. The CDR3 contains 15 residues. Germline CDR1 is LNHDA and CDR2 is SQIVND (reference sequence). The ends lost 5 bases at V and 3 bases at J; junction bases unmatched: 6.